This is a list of T cell receptor beta chains from one sample in a study of blood T cell repertoires in COVID-19. Produced via immunoSEQ multiplex PCR; TCRdb's table is partial and in-frame only. The sample lists approximately 160,000 clones, about four fifths occurring once. The material sequenced was peripheral blood. The receptors here all came from a man aged 40-55 years who had recovered from COVID-19. CDR3s include the opening cysteine and the closing phenylalanine or tryptophan. The D gene is left open where the match is weak. Expanded clones get a size class; other rows say once, few or many, or leave the size out.

clone size: .; J gene: TRBJ1-3; V gene: TRBV6-1; D gene: TRBD1; CDR3 DNA: TGTGCCAGCAGTGGCCGACAGGGTGGGATTGGAAACACCATATATTTT; CDR3 protein: CASSGRQGGIGNTIYF
clone size: .; J gene: TRBJ1-2; V gene: TRBV7-2; D gene: TRBD1; CDR3 DNA: TGTGCCAGCAGCCTGAAGGGGGCCGTTGGCTACACCTTC; CDR3 protein: CASSLKGAVGYTF
clone size: few; J gene: TRBJ2-2; V gene: TRBV12-5; D gene: .; CDR3 DNA: TGTGCTAGTGGTTTTCCTTTGGCGGGTTACACCGGGGAGCTGTTTTTT; CDR3 protein: CASGFPLAGYTGELFF
clone size: few; J gene: TRBJ1-5; V gene: TRBV5-6; D gene: .; CDR3 DNA: TGTGCCAGCAGCTTGGCCGGGGGGGACCAGCCCCAGCATTTT; CDR3 protein: CASSLAGGDQPQHF
clone size: few; J gene: TRBJ1-5; V gene: TRBV9; D gene: TRBD1; CDR3 DNA: TGTGCCAGCAGCGTAGGGGACAGGGGGAGGCAGCCCCAGCATTTT; CDR3 protein: CASSVGDRGRQPQHF
clone size: .; J gene: TRBJ2-7; V gene: TRBV11-3; D gene: .; CDR3 DNA: TGTGCCAGCAGCTTACGGACAGGGAGGGGCGAGCAGTACTTC; CDR3 protein: CASSLRTGRGEQYF
clone size: .; J gene: TRBJ2-1; V gene: TRBV29-1; D gene: TRBD2; CDR3 DNA: TGCAGCGTTGGCACGGGGGGTAGGAATGAGCAGTTCTTC; CDR3 protein: CSVGTGGRNEQFF
clone size: .; J gene: TRBJ2-5; V gene: TRBV4-1; D gene: TRBD1; CDR3 DNA: TGCGCCAGCAGTGACAGACAGGGGGCGGAGGAGACCCAGTACTTC; CDR3 protein: CASSDRQGAEETQYF
clone size: .; J gene: TRBJ1-6; V gene: TRBV9; D gene: .; CDR3 DNA: TGTGCCAGCAGCGTAGTCGCAGATAATTCACCCCTCCACTTT; CDR3 protein: CASSVVADNSPLHF
clone size: .; J gene: TRBJ1-1; V gene: TRBV18; D gene: .; CDR3 DNA: TGTGCCAGCTCACCACCCAGGGCCCTGAACACTGAAGCTTTCTTT; CDR3 protein: CASSPPRALNTEAFF
clone size: .; J gene: TRBJ1-2; V gene: TRBV4-3; D gene: .; CDR3 DNA: TGCGCCAGCAGCCAAGACAGGCGCTATGGCTACACCTTC; CDR3 protein: CASSQDRRYGYTF
clone size: .; J gene: TRBJ2-7; V gene: TRBV11-3; D gene: .; CDR3 DNA: TGTGCCAGCAGCTTTTTCAGGGGGGACGAGCAGTACTTC; CDR3 protein: CASSFFRGDEQYF
clone size: .; J gene: TRBJ2-7; V gene: TRBV14; D gene: .; CDR3 DNA: TGTGCCAGCAGCCAAGCGGGAGTAGGTTACGAGCAGTACTTC; CDR3 protein: CASSQAGVGYEQYF
clone size: .; J gene: TRBJ1-1; V gene: TRBV19; D gene: .; CDR3 DNA: TGTGCCAGTACCCCACTGACAGGAAGGTGGGGTACTGAAGCTTTCTTT; CDR3 protein: CASTPLTGRWGTEAFF
clone size: many; J gene: TRBJ2-2; V gene: TRBV11-2; D gene: .; CDR3 DNA: TGTGCCAGCCACACCGGAGGGAGGGGGGAGTTAGGCGGGGAGCTGTTTTTT; CDR3 protein: CASHTGGRGELGGELFF
clone size: .; J gene: TRBJ1-1; V gene: TRBV28; D gene: .; CDR3 DNA: TGTGCCAGCACCACCGTCTTTACGAGGGCTTTCTTT; CDR3 protein: CASTTVFTRAFF
clone size: .; J gene: TRBJ2-2; V gene: TRBV11-2; D gene: TRBD2; CDR3 DNA: TGTGCCAGCAGAGTTAGCGGGAGTACCGGGGAGCTGTTTTTT; CDR3 protein: CASRVSGSTGELFF
clone size: .; J gene: TRBJ1-5; V gene: TRBV9; D gene: .; CDR3 DNA: TGTGCCAGCAGCCCTACGGGGGGGGGCGTCCAGCCCCAGCATTTT; CDR3 protein: CASSPTGGGVQPQHF
clone size: .; J gene: TRBJ1-2; V gene: TRBV4-3; D gene: .; CDR3 DNA: TGCGCCAGCAGCCAAGATGGGGGGGAGGAAGATGGCTACACCTTC; CDR3 protein: CASSQDGGEEDGYTF
clone size: .; J gene: TRBJ2-7; V gene: TRBV27; D gene: TRBD2; CDR3 DNA: TGTGCCAGCAGTTCCGCGAGGAGGGCGGGACTAGAGCTTAACGAGCAGTACTTC; CDR3 protein: CASSSARRAGLELNEQYF
clone size: .; J gene: TRBJ2-1; V gene: TRBV30; D gene: TRBD2; CDR3 DNA: TGTGCCTGGAGTGTAGGGACTAGCGGAGCCAATGAGCAGTTCTTC; CDR3 protein: CAWSVGTSGANEQFF
clone size: .; J gene: TRBJ2-3; V gene: TRBV24-1; D gene: TRBD2; CDR3 DNA: TGTGCCACCAATGCAGACTCAGACGGGACTAGCGGGAGCACAGATACGCAGTATTTT; CDR3 protein: CATNADSDGTSGSTDTQYF
clone size: .; J gene: TRBJ2-1; V gene: TRBV5-1; D gene: TRBD2; CDR3 DNA: TGCGCCAACTACCTAGCGGTAGGAGGTGATGAGCAGTTCTTC; CDR3 protein: CANYLAVGGDEQFF
clone size: .; J gene: TRBJ1-1; V gene: TRBV6-2/TRBV6-3; D gene: .; CDR3 DNA: TGTGCCAGCAGTTACGGCCCGAAAGCTTTCTTT; CDR3 protein: CASSYGPKAFF
clone size: .; J gene: TRBJ2-3; V gene: TRBV2; D gene: .; CDR3 DNA: TGTGCCAGCAGTGTTGGAGGGGCCAACAGCGGTACGCAGTATTTT; CDR3 protein: CASSVGGANSGTQYF
clone size: few; J gene: TRBJ2-1; V gene: TRBV9; D gene: TRBD2; CDR3 DNA: TGTGCCAGCAGCGTGGGACTAGCGGGAGCATTCCATGAGCAGTTCTTC; CDR3 protein: CASSVGLAGAFHEQFF
clone size: once; J gene: TRBJ1-2; V gene: TRBV2; D gene: .; CDR3 DNA: TGTGCCAGCAGGGTTGTGGGGGGTCAGGGCAAATATGGCTACACCTTC; CDR3 protein: CASRVVGGQGKYGYTF
clone size: .; J gene: TRBJ2-3; V gene: TRBV10-3; D gene: TRBD2; CDR3 DNA: TGTGCCACCCGACTAGCGGAAAATAATAGAGATACGCAGTATTTT; CDR3 protein: CATRLAENNRDTQYF
clone size: .; J gene: TRBJ2-3; V gene: TRBV19; D gene: .; CDR3 DNA: TGTGCCAGTAGTATGACTAGGAGTATTGATACGCAGTATTTT; CDR3 protein: CASSMTRSIDTQYF
clone size: .; J gene: TRBJ1-1; V gene: TRBV10-3; D gene: TRBD1; CDR3 DNA: TGTGCCATCACCGCCCGGGACAGGGGAACTGAAGCTTTCTTT; CDR3 protein: CAITARDRGTEAFF
clone size: .; J gene: TRBJ1-1; V gene: TRBV18; D gene: .; CDR3 DNA: TGTGCCAGCTCACCACCGAGTGGTTCCTCGAACACTGAAGCTTTCTTT; CDR3 protein: CASSPPSGSSNTEAFF
clone size: .; J gene: TRBJ2-7; V gene: TRBV20-1; D gene: TRBD2; CDR3 DNA: TGCAGTGCTAGTCCCAGCGGGAGGTTTTCCTACGAGCAGTACTTC; CDR3 protein: CSASPSGRFSYEQYF
clone size: .; J gene: TRBJ1-5; V gene: TRBV16; D gene: .; CDR3 DNA: TGTGCCAGCAGCCCCCACAGTCAGGCCCAGCATTTT; CDR3 protein: CASSPHSQAQHF
clone size: once; J gene: TRBJ1-1; V gene: TRBV7-9; D gene: .; CDR3 DNA: TGTGCCAGCAGCTCCTTGGGGGGGGATGGAACTGAAGCTTTCTTT; CDR3 protein: CASSSLGGDGTEAFF
clone size: .; J gene: TRBJ2-3; V gene: TRBV7-3; D gene: TRBD1; CDR3 DNA: TGTGCCAGCAGGCCGACAGGGGCAAACACAGATACGCAGTATTTT; CDR3 protein: CASRPTGANTDTQYF
clone size: .; J gene: TRBJ2-7; V gene: TRBV6-5; D gene: TRBD2; CDR3 DNA: TGTGCCACCTTCCCTAGCGGGGGCGGGACCTACGAGCAGTACTTC; CDR3 protein: CATFPSGGGTYEQYF
clone size: .; J gene: TRBJ2-2; V gene: TRBV5-6; D gene: TRBD2; CDR3 DNA: TGTGCCAGCAGCCGCGAGCGGGGAGAATACACCGGGGAGCTGTTTTTT; CDR3 protein: CASSRERGEYTGELFF
clone size: .; J gene: TRBJ2-3; V gene: TRBV7-2; D gene: TRBD2; CDR3 DNA: TGTGCCAGCAGCTCCGTCTCTAGCGGGGGGTCGTATTTT; CDR3 protein: CASSSVSSGGSYF
clone size: .; J gene: TRBJ1-2; V gene: TRBV29-1; D gene: TRBD1; CDR3 DNA: TGCAGCGTCATTCACAGGGGGCGCTTTCAAGGCTACACCTTC; CDR3 protein: CSVIHRGRFQGYTF
clone size: once; J gene: TRBJ1-2; V gene: TRBV24-1; D gene: TRBD1; CDR3 DNA: TGTGCCACCAGTGATCGGGACAGGGGATATGGCTACACCTTC; CDR3 protein: CATSDRDRGYGYTF
clone size: .; J gene: TRBJ2-7; V gene: TRBV4-2; D gene: TRBD2; CDR3 DNA: TGTGCCAGCAGCCACCAAGCCAAAGGGCCAGCGGGGGATTACGAGCAGTACTTC; CDR3 protein: CASSHQAKGPAGDYEQYF